This TCR beta chain is drawn from a study of response to subunit inactivated influenza vaccine. From germline, CDR1 is LGHNA and CDR2 YNFKEQ. V shed 5 bases and J 0 bases; nucleotides not matched to a gene: 3. The CDR3 extends over 16 amino acids. TCRdb itself ran the RT-PCR reads through MiXCR, one entry per CDR3 protein. The sample lists 500,000 to 600,000 distinct CDR3 sequences, 16% occurring once. The chain joins TRBV4-2 to TRBJ2-7, with 14 bases lining up with TRBD2. The clonotype was recovered from a man aged 45 to 75 who received an inactivated influenza vaccine. Sequencing used CD4+ T cells sorted from PBMCs, obtained about 23 months after vaccination. CDR3 bases: TGTGCCAGCAGCACGGGACTAGCGGGGGACTCCTACGAGCAGTACTTC. It encodes CASSTGLAGDSYEQYF.